The clone carrying this T cell receptor beta chain is labeled medium-sized. What it binds is unknown. The V end was cut by 4 bases, the J end by 6 bases, with 11 bases between. The CDR3 loop spans 12 amino acids. The germline CDR1 and CDR2 sequences are SQVTM and ANQGSEA. After constant-region reverse-primer amplification, full-length variable regions underwent semi-nested PCR with Nested Universal Primer A. TCRdb passed the 5' RACE reads through MiXCR, listing each CDR3 protein once. The sample includes approximately 47,000 distinct CDR3 sequences, about 28% of them seen just once. The study, taken as a whole, reports: Tumor memory CD4+ T cell TCR gene usage was found to cluster with blood and lymph node memory CD4+ cells and with lymph node naive CD4+ cells. Larger-cohort validation covered only one TCR beta V-J rearrangement.

The receptor's source is a female donor with breast cancer. Input material: naive CD4+ T cells sorted from blood. The subset denotes: naive CD4+ T cells, CD4+CD45RA+CD25-. The chain is built from TRBV29-1 and TRBJ2-3; TRBD1 or TRBD2 may be the D gene (7 bases each). In nucleotides, the CDR3 is TGCAGCGTTGGGCAGGGGGGGGATACGCAGTATTTT. This gives the protein CSVGQGGDTQYF.